This T cell receptor beta chain comes out of a study of cytomegalovirus exposure and HLA in healthy donors. In the study overall: An earlier analysis found fewer than 140 million unique TCR beta sequences from about 190 million T cells.

Unrecorded immune exposure was likely among donors, who were nominally healthy when sampled. Primers included in the PCR were 60 Vbeta and 13 Jbeta primers. Profiled with immunoSEQ multiplex PCR; TCRdb holds only in-frame clones, not every one. The table includes some 150,000 clones, roughly two thirds detected once. Concerning this clone: As yet, its antigen is unknown.

Findings and caveats of the study: Most of the CMV-associated TCR beta chains (in a later analysis) appeared to be HLA-restricted.

J gave up 7 bases and V 1 base, and 9 bases lay outside the gene matches. Germline CDR1 LNHNV, CDR2 YYDKDF (reference sequence). The CDR3 loop spans 16 amino acids. Sequenced: PBMCs. The rearrangement uses TRBV15 and TRBJ2-2; TRBD1 aligns across 7 bases. The sequence came from a woman in her thirties in good health and CMV-seronegative. The CDR3 nucleotides read TGTGCCACCAGCAGAGCCCAGGGGGAGTGGGGCGGGGAGCTGTTTTTT. Protein product: CATSRAQGEWGGELFF.